This entry is about one TCR beta chain. The data stem from a study of cytomegalovirus exposure and HLA in healthy donors. Looking at the study overall: The study placed approximately 78% of its 350 to 400 genotyped donors in the Caucasian-associated ancestry cluster.

The PCR made use of 60 Vbeta and 13 Jbeta primers. Data came from immunoSEQ multiplex PCR; TCRdb stores just in-frame clones and leaves some out. The table shows over 75,000 clones, with around four fifths occurring only once. CDR1 is MNHEY and CDR2 is SVGAGI in the germline V gene. The CDR3 runs 14 residues. Deletions cut 4 bases from V and 2 bases from J, with 12 bases between. This sequence joins TRBV6-5 and TRBJ2-7; tentatively, D is TRBD2 (5 bases). The sequence was obtained from a man aged 40-49 years in good health and CMV-seropositive. The source material was PBMCs. The CDR3 here is CASSLSGRTYEQYF. In nucleotides, the CDR3 is TGTGCCAGCAGTTTAAGCGGTCGGACCTACGAGCAGTACTTC.